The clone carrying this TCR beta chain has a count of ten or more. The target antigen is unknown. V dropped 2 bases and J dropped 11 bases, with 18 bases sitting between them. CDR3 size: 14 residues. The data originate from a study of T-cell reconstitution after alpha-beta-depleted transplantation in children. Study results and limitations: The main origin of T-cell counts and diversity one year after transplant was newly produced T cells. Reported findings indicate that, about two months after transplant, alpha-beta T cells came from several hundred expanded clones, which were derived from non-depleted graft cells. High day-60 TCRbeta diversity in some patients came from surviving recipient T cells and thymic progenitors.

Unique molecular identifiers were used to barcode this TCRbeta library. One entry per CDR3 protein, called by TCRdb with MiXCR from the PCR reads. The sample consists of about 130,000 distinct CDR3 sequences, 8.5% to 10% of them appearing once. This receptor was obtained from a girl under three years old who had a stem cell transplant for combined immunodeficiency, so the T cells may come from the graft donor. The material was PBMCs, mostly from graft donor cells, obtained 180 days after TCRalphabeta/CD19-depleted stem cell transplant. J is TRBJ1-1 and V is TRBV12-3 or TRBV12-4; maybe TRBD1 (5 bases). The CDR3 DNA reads TGTGCCAGCAGTTTATCGGGGCAGGGATTGAGGGCTTTCTTT. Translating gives CASSLSGQGLRAFF.